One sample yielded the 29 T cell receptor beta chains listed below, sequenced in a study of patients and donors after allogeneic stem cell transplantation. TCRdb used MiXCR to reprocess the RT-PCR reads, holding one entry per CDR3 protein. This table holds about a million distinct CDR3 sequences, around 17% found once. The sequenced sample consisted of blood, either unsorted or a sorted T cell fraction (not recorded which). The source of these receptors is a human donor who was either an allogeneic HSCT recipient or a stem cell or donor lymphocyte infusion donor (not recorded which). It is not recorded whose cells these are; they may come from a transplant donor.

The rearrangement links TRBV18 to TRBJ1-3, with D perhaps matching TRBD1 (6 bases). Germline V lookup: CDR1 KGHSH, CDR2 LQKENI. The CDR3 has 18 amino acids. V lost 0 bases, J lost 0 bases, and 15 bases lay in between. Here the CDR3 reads CASSPPLQGWSSGNTIYF. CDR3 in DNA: TGTGCCAGCTCACCACCTTTACAGGGTTGGAGCTCTGGAAACACCATATATTTT.

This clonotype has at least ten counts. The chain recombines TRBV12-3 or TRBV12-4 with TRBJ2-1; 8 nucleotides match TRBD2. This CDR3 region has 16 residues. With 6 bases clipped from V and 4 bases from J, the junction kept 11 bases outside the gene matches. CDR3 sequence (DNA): TGTGCCAGCAGCCCCTTCGGGAGGGCCCCTTACAATGAGCAGTTCTTC. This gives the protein CASSPFGRAPYNEQFF.

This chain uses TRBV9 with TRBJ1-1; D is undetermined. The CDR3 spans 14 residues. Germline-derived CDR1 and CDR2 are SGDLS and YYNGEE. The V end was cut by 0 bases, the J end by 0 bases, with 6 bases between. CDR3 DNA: TGTGCCAGCAGCGTAGAATCAGTGAACACTGAAGCTTTCTTT. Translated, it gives CASSVESVNTEAFF.

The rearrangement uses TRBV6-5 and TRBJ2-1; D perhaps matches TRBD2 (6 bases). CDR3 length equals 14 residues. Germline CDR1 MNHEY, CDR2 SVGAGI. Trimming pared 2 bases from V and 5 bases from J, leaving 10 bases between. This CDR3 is CASSYELAHNEQFF. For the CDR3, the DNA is TGTGCCAGCAGTTACGAACTAGCCCACAATGAGCAGTTCTTC.

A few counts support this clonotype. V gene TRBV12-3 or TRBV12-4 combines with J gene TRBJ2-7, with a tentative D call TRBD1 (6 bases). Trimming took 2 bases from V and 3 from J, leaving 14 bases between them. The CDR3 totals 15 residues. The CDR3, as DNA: TGTGCCAGCAGTTTATCAGGGGTTGAGGGCTACGAGCAGTACTTC. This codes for CASSLSGVEGYEQYF.

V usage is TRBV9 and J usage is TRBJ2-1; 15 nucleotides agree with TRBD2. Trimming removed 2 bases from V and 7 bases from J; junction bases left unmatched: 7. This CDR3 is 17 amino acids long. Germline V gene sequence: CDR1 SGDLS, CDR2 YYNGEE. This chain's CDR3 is CASSVAGTSGGRNEQFF. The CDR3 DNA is TGTGCCAGCAGCGTGGCCGGGACTAGCGGGGGGCGGAATGAGCAGTTCTTC. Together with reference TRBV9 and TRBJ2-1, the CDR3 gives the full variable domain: DSGVTQTPKHLITATGQRVTLRCSPRSGDLSVYWYQQSLDQGLQFLIQYYNGEERAKGNILERFSAQQFPDLHSELNLSSLELGDSALYFCASSVAGTSGGRNEQFFGPGTRLTVL.

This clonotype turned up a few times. The CDR3 DNA sequence: TGTGCCAGCAGTTGGACGGATGATACTTACAATGAGCAGTTCTTC. It is translated as CASSWTDDTYNEQFF. J is TRBJ2-1 and V is TRBV6-2 or TRBV6-3; unclear D gene. CDR1 MNHEY and CDR2 SVGEGT come from the germline V gene. With 4 bases removed from V and 4 bases from J, the gap between germline ends came to 14 bases. The CDR3 spans 15 residues.

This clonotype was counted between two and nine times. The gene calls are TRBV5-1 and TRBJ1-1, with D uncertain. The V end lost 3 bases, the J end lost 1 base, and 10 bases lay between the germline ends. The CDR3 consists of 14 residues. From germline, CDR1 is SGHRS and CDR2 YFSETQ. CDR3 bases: TGCGCCAGCAGCTACCGGGCTAAGAACACTGAAGCTTTCTTT. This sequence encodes CASSYRAKNTEAFF.

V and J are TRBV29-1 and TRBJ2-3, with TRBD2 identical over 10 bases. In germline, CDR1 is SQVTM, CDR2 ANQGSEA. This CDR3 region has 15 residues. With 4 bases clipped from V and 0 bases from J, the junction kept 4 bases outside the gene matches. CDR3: CSVAGLAESTDTQYF. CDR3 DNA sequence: TGCAGCGTTGCAGGACTAGCGGAAAGCACAGATACGCAGTATTTT.

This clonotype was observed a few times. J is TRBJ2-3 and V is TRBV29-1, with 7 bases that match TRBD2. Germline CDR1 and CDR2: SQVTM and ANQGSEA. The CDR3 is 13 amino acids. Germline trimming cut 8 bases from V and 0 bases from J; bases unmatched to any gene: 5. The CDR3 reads CSTLAESTDTQYF. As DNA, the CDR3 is TGCAGCACTCTAGCGGAGAGCACAGATACGCAGTATTTT.

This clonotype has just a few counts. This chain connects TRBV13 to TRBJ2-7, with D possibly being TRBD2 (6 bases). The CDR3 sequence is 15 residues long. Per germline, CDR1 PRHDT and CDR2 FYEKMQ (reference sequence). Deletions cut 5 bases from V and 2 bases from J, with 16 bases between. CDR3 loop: CASSLVNSGPYEQYF. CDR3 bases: TGTGCCAGCAGCCTTGTGAATAGCGGTCCCTACGAGCAGTACTTC. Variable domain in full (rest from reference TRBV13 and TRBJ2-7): AAGVIQSPRHLIKEKRETATLKCYPIPRHDTVYWYQQGPGQDPQFLISFYEKMQSDKGSIPDRFSAQQFSDYHSELNMSSLELGDSALYFCASSLVNSGPYEQYFGPGTRLTVT.

Written as DNA, the CDR3 is TGCAGTGCCAGGGATGGGGCCCACACTAGCAATCAGCCCCAGCATTTT. Translation gives CSARDGAHTSNQPQHF. V is TRBV20-1 and J is TRBJ1-5; possibly TRBD1 for D (5 bases). Trimming shortened V by 6 bases and J by 0 bases, and 18 bases separated the two germline ends. This CDR3 contains 16 residues. Germline V gene lookup returns CDR1 DFQATT and CDR2 SNEGSKA (reference sequence).

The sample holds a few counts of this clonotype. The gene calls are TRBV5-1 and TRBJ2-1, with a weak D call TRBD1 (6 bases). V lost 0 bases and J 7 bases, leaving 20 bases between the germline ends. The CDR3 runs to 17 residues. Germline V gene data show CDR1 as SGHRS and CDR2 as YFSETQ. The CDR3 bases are TGCGCCAGCAGCTTGGATGGGGGCAGGGGTGATGGGAATGAGCAGTTCTTC. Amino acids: CASSLDGGRGDGNEQFF.

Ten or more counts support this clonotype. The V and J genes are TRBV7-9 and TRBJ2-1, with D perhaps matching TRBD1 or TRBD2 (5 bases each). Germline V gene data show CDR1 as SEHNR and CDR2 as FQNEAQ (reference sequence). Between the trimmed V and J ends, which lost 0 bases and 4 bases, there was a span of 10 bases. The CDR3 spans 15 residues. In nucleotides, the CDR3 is TGTGCCAGCAGCTTAGCGAGGGGCTTGTACAATGAGCAGTTCTTC. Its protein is CASSLARGLYNEQFF.

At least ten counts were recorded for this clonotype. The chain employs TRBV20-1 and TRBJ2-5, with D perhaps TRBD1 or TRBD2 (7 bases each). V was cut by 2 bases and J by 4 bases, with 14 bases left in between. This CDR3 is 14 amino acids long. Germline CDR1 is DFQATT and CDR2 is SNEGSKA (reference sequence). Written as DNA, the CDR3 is TGCAGTGCTAGACAGGGCAGGGGGGGAGAGACCCAGTACTTC. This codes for CSARQGRGGETQYF.

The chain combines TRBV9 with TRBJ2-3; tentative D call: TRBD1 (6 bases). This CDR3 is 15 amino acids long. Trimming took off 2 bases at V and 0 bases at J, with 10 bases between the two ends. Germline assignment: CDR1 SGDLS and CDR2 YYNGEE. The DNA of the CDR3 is TGTGCCAGCAGCGTCGGGACATCTAGCACAGATACGCAGTATTTT. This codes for CASSVGTSSTDTQYF.

The CDR3, as DNA: TGTGCCACCAGCAGAGCCCGGGACAGGAACACCGGGGAGCTGTTTTTT. Protein sequence: CATSRARDRNTGELFF. This chain joins TRBV15 and TRBJ2-2, with TRBD1 identical over 7 bases. V dropped 1 base and J dropped 1; count of bases not matched to a gene: 3. The CDR3 loop spans 16 amino acids. Germline V gives CDR1 LNHNV, CDR2 YYDKDF (reference sequence).

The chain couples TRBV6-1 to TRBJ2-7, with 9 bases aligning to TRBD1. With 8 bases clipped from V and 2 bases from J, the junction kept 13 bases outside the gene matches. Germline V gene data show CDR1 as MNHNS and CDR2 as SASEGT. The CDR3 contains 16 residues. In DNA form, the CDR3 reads TGTGCCAGCTTAAGGGGGCCCGGGACAGGGACCTACGAGCAGTACTTC. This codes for CASLRGPGTGTYEQYF.

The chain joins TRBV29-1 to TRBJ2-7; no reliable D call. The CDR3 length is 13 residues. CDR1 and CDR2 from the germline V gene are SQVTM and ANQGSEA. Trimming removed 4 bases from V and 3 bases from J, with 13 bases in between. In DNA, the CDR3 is TGCAGCGTTGCCTTCTCTTATCTCTACGAGCAGTACTTC. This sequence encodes CSVAFSYLYEQYF.

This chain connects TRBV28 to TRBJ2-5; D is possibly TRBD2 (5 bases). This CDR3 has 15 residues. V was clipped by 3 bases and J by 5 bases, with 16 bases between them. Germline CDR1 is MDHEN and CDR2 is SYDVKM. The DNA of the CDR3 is TGTGCCAGCAGTTTGCCCGGGATCACCTCGGAGACCCAGTACTTC. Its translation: CASSLPGITSETQYF.

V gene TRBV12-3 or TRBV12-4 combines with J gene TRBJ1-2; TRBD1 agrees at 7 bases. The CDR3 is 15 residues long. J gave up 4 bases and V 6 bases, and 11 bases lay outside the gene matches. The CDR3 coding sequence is TGTGCCAGCAGCTACAGGGGCTCCGGAGGCTATGGCTACACCTTC. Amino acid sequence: CASSYRGSGGYGYTF.

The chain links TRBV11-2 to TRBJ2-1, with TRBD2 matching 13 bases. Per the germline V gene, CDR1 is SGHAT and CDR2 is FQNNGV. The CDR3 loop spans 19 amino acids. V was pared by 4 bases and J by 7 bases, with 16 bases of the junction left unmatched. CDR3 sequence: CASSSPPGGTSGGVNEQFF. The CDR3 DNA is TGTGCCAGCAGCTCCCCACCAGGAGGTACTAGCGGGGGGGTAAATGAGCAGTTCTTC.

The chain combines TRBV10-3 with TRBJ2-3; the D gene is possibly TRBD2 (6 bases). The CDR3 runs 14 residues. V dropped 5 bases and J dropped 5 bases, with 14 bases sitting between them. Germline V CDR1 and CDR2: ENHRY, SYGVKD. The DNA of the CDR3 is TGTGCCATCAGTAGGGGACTGGCAGGAGATACGCAGTATTTT. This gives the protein CAISRGLAGDTQYF.

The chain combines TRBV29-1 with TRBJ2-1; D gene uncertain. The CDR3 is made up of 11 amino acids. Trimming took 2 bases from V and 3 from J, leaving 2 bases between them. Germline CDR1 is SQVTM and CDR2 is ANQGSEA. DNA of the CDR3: TGCAGCGTTGAATTCTACAATGAGCAGTTCTTC. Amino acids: CSVEFYNEQFF.

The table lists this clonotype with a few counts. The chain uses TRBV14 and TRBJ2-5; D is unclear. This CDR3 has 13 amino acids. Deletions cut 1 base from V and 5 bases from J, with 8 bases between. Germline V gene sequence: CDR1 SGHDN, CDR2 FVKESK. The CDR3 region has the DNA TGTGCCAGCAGCCAAGGATTCACGGAGACCCAGTACTTC. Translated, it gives CASSQGFTETQYF.

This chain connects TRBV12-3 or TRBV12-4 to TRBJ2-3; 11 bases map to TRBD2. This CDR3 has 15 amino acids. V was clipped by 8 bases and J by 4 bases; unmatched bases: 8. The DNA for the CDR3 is TGTGCCAGCCTTAGCGGGGGGGCCCTTGCAGATACGCAGTATTTT. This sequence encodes CASLSGGALADTQYF.

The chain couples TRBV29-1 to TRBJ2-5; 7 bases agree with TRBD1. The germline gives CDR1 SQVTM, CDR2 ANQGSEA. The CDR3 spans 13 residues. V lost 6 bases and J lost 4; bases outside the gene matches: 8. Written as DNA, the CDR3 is TGCAGCGTAAAGACAGGGATATTAGAGACCCAGTACTTC. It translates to CSVKTGILETQYF.

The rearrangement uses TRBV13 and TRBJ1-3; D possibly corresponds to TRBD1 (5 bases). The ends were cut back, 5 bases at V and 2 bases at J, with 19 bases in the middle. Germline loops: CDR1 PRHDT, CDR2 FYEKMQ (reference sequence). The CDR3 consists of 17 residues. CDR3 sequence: CASSPRMAGRPGNTIYF. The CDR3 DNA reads TGTGCCAGCAGCCCTAGAATGGCAGGGAGGCCTGGAAACACCATATATTTT. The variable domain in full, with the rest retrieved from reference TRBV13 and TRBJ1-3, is AAGVIQSPRHLIKEKRETATLKCYPIPRHDTVYWYQQGPGQDPQFLISFYEKMQSDKGSIPDRFSAQQFSDYHSELNMSSLELGDSALYFCASSPRMAGRPGNTIYFGEGSWLTVV.

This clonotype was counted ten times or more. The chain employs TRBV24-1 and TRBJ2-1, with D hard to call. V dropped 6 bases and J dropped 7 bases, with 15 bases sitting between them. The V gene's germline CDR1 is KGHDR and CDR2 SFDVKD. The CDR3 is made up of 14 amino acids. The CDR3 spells CATSRAREVNEQFF. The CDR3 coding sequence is TGTGCCACCAGTCGCGCCAGAGAAGTGAATGAGCAGTTCTTC.